The rows below give T cell receptor beta chains drawn from one sample of a study of blood T cells in healthy people across ages. TCRdb reprocessed the 5' RACE reads via MiXCR and lists one record per CDR3 protein. The table shows around 1.5 million distinct CDR3 sequences, with almost 60% occurring only once. Input material: blood. All receptors come from a young man in good health. The CDR3 runs from the conserved cysteine through the conserved F or W. Fields, in order: clone size, V gene, D gene, J gene, CDR3 DNA, CDR3 protein. A D gene is named only where the DNA matches it firmly. Clone size is given for some rows only: seen once, a few or many times, or a class if the clone is expanded.

abundance: NA; v_gene: TRBV6-2/TRBV6-3; d_gene: NA; j_gene: TRBJ2-3; CDR3nt: TGTGCCAGCAGTGCCCTTAGCGGAGACACAGATACGCAGTATTTT; CDR3aa: CASSALSGDTDTQYF
abundance: NA; v_gene: TRBV10-3; d_gene: NA; j_gene: TRBJ2-3; CDR3nt: TGTGCCATCAGTGAGATACTAGGTAGAGATACGCAGTATTTT; CDR3aa: CAISEILGRDTQYF
abundance: NA; v_gene: TRBV11-2; d_gene: TRBD2; j_gene: TRBJ2-4; CDR3nt: TGTGCCAGCAGCAGCGGGGGGGGTTTAACCAAAAACATTCAGTACTTC; CDR3aa: CASSSGGGLTKNIQYF
abundance: NA; v_gene: TRBV4-1; d_gene: NA; j_gene: TRBJ2-7; CDR3nt: TGCGCCAGCAGCCAAGAAGTGTTCTACGAGCAGTACTTC; CDR3aa: CASSQEVFYEQYF
abundance: NA; v_gene: TRBV6-5; d_gene: NA; j_gene: TRBJ1-2; CDR3nt: TGTGCCAGCAGTGGTCTGGCGGAGTACGACAATGGCTACACCTTC; CDR3aa: CASSGLAEYDNGYTF
abundance: NA; v_gene: TRBV15; d_gene: TRBD1; j_gene: TRBJ2-5; CDR3nt: TGTGCCACCAGCAGAGAATCCCTCGCTTTCGCAAACAGGGGGGAGGAGACCCAGTACTTC; CDR3aa: CATSRESLAFANRGEETQYF
abundance: NA; v_gene: TRBV11-2; d_gene: NA; j_gene: TRBJ2-1; CDR3nt: TGTGCCAGCAGCTCCCTCACGGAAGAGCAGTTCTTC; CDR3aa: CASSSLTEEQFF
abundance: NA; v_gene: TRBV12-3/TRBV12-4; d_gene: NA; j_gene: TRBJ1-5; CDR3nt: TGTGCCAGCGCACTTCCGGGGAGGGGTAAAAGTCAGCCCCAGCATTTT; CDR3aa: CASALPGRGKSQPQHF
abundance: NA; v_gene: TRBV27; d_gene: TRBD1; j_gene: TRBJ2-1; CDR3nt: TGTGCCAGCAGCAAAGATTGGACAGGGGGGTACGATGAGCAGTTCTTC; CDR3aa: CASSKDWTGGYDEQFF
abundance: NA; v_gene: TRBV20-1; d_gene: NA; j_gene: TRBJ2-5; CDR3nt: TGCAGTGCTAGAGATATAGGAACGGGGGTTGAGACCCAGTACTTC; CDR3aa: CSARDIGTGVETQYF
abundance: few; v_gene: TRBV29-1; d_gene: NA; j_gene: TRBJ2-1; CDR3nt: TGCAGCGTTGAGGTCCCGAACTCCTACAATGAGCAGTTCTTC; CDR3aa: CSVEVPNSYNEQFF
abundance: few; v_gene: TRBV7-6; d_gene: TRBD2; j_gene: TRBJ2-1; CDR3nt: TGTGCCAGCAGCTTACGACTAGCGGGTTATGAGCAGTTCTTC; CDR3aa: CASSLRLAGYEQFF
abundance: NA; v_gene: TRBV4-1; d_gene: TRBD1; j_gene: TRBJ2-7; CDR3nt: TGCTCCAGCGGACAGGGGGGCTACGAGCAGTACTTC; CDR3aa: CSSGQGGYEQYF
abundance: NA; v_gene: TRBV7-2; d_gene: NA; j_gene: TRBJ2-5; CDR3nt: TGTGCCAGCAGCTTAGGGTCAGGGTTCCGGGAGACCCAGTACTTC; CDR3aa: CASSLGSGFRETQYF
abundance: NA; v_gene: TRBV20-1; d_gene: NA; j_gene: TRBJ2-7; CDR3nt: TGCAGTGCCCCCTGGGGGCAGCGCTACGAGCAGTACTTC; CDR3aa: CSAPWGQRYEQYF
abundance: NA; v_gene: TRBV5-1; d_gene: NA; j_gene: TRBJ2-7; CDR3nt: TGCGCCAGCAGCTTGGCCGCGTCCTACCTTTCGAGCTCCTACGAGCAGTACTTC; CDR3aa: CASSLAASYLSSSYEQYF
abundance: NA; v_gene: TRBV10-3; d_gene: NA; j_gene: TRBJ1-1; CDR3nt: TGTGCCATCAGTGAGTCGGCAGGGGCCGGGTCTTTCTTT; CDR3aa: CAISESAGAGSFF
abundance: few; v_gene: TRBV14; d_gene: TRBD2; j_gene: TRBJ2-1; CDR3nt: TGTGCCAGCAGCCAAGAACTCAGCGGGAGTGACGATGAGCAGTTCTTC; CDR3aa: CASSQELSGSDDEQFF
abundance: few; v_gene: TRBV7-2; d_gene: NA; j_gene: TRBJ1-5; CDR3nt: TGTGCCAGCAGCTTAGCGCATTATCAGCCCCAGCATTTT; CDR3aa: CASSLAHYQPQHF
abundance: few; v_gene: TRBV4-1; d_gene: NA; j_gene: TRBJ2-1; CDR3nt: TGCGCCAGCAGCCAAGCCTCCCATGGAAACCGCAATGAGCAGTTCTTC; CDR3aa: CASSQASHGNRNEQFF
abundance: few; v_gene: TRBV12-3/TRBV12-4; d_gene: NA; j_gene: TRBJ1-1; CDR3nt: TGTGCCAGCAGTTTTGAGAGGGGCACTGAAGCTTTCTTT; CDR3aa: CASSFERGTEAFF
abundance: few; v_gene: TRBV12-3/TRBV12-4; d_gene: NA; j_gene: TRBJ2-7; CDR3nt: TGTGCCAGCAGTTTATCAATTACCGACGAGCAGTACTTC; CDR3aa: CASSLSITDEQYF
abundance: NA; v_gene: TRBV20-1; d_gene: NA; j_gene: TRBJ1-1; CDR3nt: TGCAGTGCTCAACAGGGCTACACTGAAGCTTTCTTT; CDR3aa: CSAQQGYTEAFF
abundance: NA; v_gene: TRBV25-1; d_gene: NA; j_gene: TRBJ2-7; CDR3nt: TGTGCCAGCACAGGTCGCGGATACGAGCAGTACTTC; CDR3aa: CASTGRGYEQYF
abundance: few; v_gene: TRBV6-5; d_gene: TRBD1; j_gene: TRBJ1-6; CDR3nt: TGTGCCAGCAGCAGGGGACAGGGCACTTCACCCCTCCACTTT; CDR3aa: CASSRGQGTSPLHF
abundance: few; v_gene: TRBV27; d_gene: NA; j_gene: TRBJ2-7; CDR3nt: TGTGCCAGCAGTTTAAGTCCCAGGGAAAGCCTCTACGAGCAGTACTTC; CDR3aa: CASSLSPRESLYEQYF
abundance: NA; v_gene: TRBV2; d_gene: NA; j_gene: TRBJ2-6; CDR3nt: TGTGCCAGCAGGAAGGGGAGTGCCTGGGCCAACGTCCTGACTTTC; CDR3aa: CASRKGSAWANVLTF
abundance: once; v_gene: TRBV12-5; d_gene: NA; j_gene: TRBJ2-1; CDR3nt: TGTGCTAGTGCCCCATCGTCGGGAACACGGTTCTTC; CDR3aa: CASAPSSGTRFF
abundance: few; v_gene: TRBV9; d_gene: NA; j_gene: TRBJ1-2; CDR3nt: TGTGCCAGCAGCGCCCTATATGGCTACACCTTC; CDR3aa: CASSALYGYTF
abundance: NA; v_gene: TRBV4-1; d_gene: NA; j_gene: TRBJ1-5; CDR3nt: TGCGCCAGCAGCCAAGATGGGTTTTGGGATCAGCCCCAGCATTTT; CDR3aa: CASSQDGFWDQPQHF
abundance: NA; v_gene: TRBV10-3; d_gene: NA; j_gene: TRBJ2-1; CDR3nt: TGTGCCATCGGAGGAGCGGCAGACAATGAGCAGTTCTTC; CDR3aa: CAIGGAADNEQFF
abundance: NA; v_gene: TRBV7-6; d_gene: TRBD1; j_gene: TRBJ2-7; CDR3nt: TGTGCCAGCAGCTTAGAAGGGGGCAGGGGCTACGAGCAGTACTTC; CDR3aa: CASSLEGGRGYEQYF
abundance: NA; v_gene: TRBV7-9; d_gene: NA; j_gene: TRBJ2-4; CDR3nt: TGTGCCAGCAGCCCGCGCTCGAGAGGGGCCAAAAACATTCAGTACTTC; CDR3aa: CASSPRSRGAKNIQYF
abundance: once; v_gene: TRBV20-1; d_gene: NA; j_gene: TRBJ2-5; CDR3nt: TGCAGTGCTAGCCGCCCTAGCCGGGGGCAAGAGACCCAGTACTTC; CDR3aa: CSASRPSRGQETQYF
abundance: NA; v_gene: TRBV6-2/TRBV6-3; d_gene: NA; j_gene: TRBJ2-6; CDR3nt: TGTGCCAGCAGTCGTAAGGAGGTGGGGGCCAACGTCCTGACTTTC; CDR3aa: CASSRKEVGANVLTF
abundance: once; v_gene: TRBV29-1; d_gene: NA; j_gene: TRBJ1-2; CDR3nt: TGCAGCGTGCCTGACGGCCCGGGGGGTGGCTACACCTTC; CDR3aa: CSVPDGPGGGYTF
abundance: few; v_gene: TRBV2; d_gene: NA; j_gene: TRBJ1-1; CDR3nt: TGTGCCAGCAGTGAAGGGGCACTCCAGACCACTGAAGCTTTCTTT; CDR3aa: CASSEGALQTTEAFF
abundance: NA; v_gene: TRBV21-1; d_gene: NA; j_gene: TRBJ2-5; CDR3nt: TGTGCCAGCAGCAAAGAAGGGGAGCGAGAGACCCAGTACTTC; CDR3aa: CASSKEGERETQYF
abundance: few; v_gene: TRBV20-1; d_gene: NA; j_gene: TRBJ2-1; CDR3nt: TGCAGTGCCCCTGGGGGGGCCAGCTCCTACAATGAGCAGTTCTTC; CDR3aa: CSAPGGASSYNEQFF
abundance: NA; v_gene: TRBV20-1; d_gene: NA; j_gene: TRBJ2-1; CDR3nt: TGCAGTGCTAGAGGACTAGTGGGCAATGAGCAGTTCTTC; CDR3aa: CSARGLVGNEQFF
abundance: NA; v_gene: TRBV11-2; d_gene: NA; j_gene: TRBJ2-1; CDR3nt: TGTGCCAGCAGCTTAGTTAGGCGGCACAATGAGCAGTTCTTC; CDR3aa: CASSLVRRHNEQFF
abundance: NA; v_gene: TRBV25-1; d_gene: NA; j_gene: TRBJ1-6; CDR3nt: TGTGCCAGCAGTGACGACAGCTCCTATAATTCACCCCTCCACTTT; CDR3aa: CASSDDSSYNSPLHF
abundance: NA; v_gene: TRBV12-3/TRBV12-4; d_gene: TRBD2; j_gene: TRBJ2-3; CDR3nt: TGTGCCAGCACTTCCGTAGCGGGAGGGCGGGGAGATACGCAGTATTTT; CDR3aa: CASTSVAGGRGDTQYF
abundance: NA; v_gene: TRBV10-3; d_gene: NA; j_gene: TRBJ2-3; CDR3nt: TGTGCCATCAGCGGCGGGACCGCCCTCACAGATACGCAGTATTTT; CDR3aa: CAISGGTALTDTQYF
abundance: NA; v_gene: TRBV20-1; d_gene: TRBD2; j_gene: TRBJ2-1; CDR3nt: TGCAGTGCTAATTCGGGACTAGCGGCCTACAATGAGCAGTTCTTC; CDR3aa: CSANSGLAAYNEQFF
abundance: NA; v_gene: TRBV20-1; d_gene: NA; j_gene: TRBJ1-1; CDR3nt: TGCAGTGCTAGTCGTCAGAGGAACACTGAAGCTTTCTTT; CDR3aa: CSASRQRNTEAFF
abundance: NA; v_gene: TRBV28; d_gene: NA; j_gene: TRBJ2-7; CDR3nt: TGTGCCAGCAGTTCGAATATCCCTTACGAGCAGTACTTC; CDR3aa: CASSSNIPYEQYF
abundance: once; v_gene: TRBV10-3; d_gene: NA; j_gene: TRBJ2-1; CDR3nt: TGTGCCATCAGTGAGTCAAACCGGAGGAATGAGCAGTTCTTC; CDR3aa: CAISESNRRNEQFF
abundance: NA; v_gene: TRBV12-3/TRBV12-4; d_gene: TRBD1; j_gene: TRBJ2-3; CDR3nt: TGTGCCAGCAGTTCCGGGACAGACACAGATACGCAGTATTTT; CDR3aa: CASSSGTDTDTQYF
abundance: NA; v_gene: TRBV5-1; d_gene: NA; j_gene: TRBJ2-7; CDR3nt: TGCGCCAGCAGCATCTTGGACAGATCCTACGAGCAGTACTTC; CDR3aa: CASSILDRSYEQYF
abundance: NA; v_gene: TRBV12-3/TRBV12-4; d_gene: NA; j_gene: TRBJ1-2; CDR3nt: TGTGCCAGCAGTTTAGGGAGCCTCCTGTGGTATGGCTACACCTTC; CDR3aa: CASSLGSLLWYGYTF
abundance: NA; v_gene: TRBV27; d_gene: NA; j_gene: TRBJ2-1; CDR3nt: TGTGCCAGCAGTTTTTTGAGGGAAGGGGGTTTATACAATGAGCAGTTCTTC; CDR3aa: CASSFLREGGLYNEQFF
abundance: NA; v_gene: TRBV27; d_gene: TRBD1; j_gene: TRBJ2-7; CDR3nt: TGTGCCAGCAGATTGGCCCCGGGACAGCTTTACGAGCAGTACTTC; CDR3aa: CASRLAPGQLYEQYF